This TCR beta chain was captured by sequencing in a study of immune cell composition in non-small cell lung cancer. Findings of the study overall: It was not proven that tumour-reactive clones equal dominant tumour-associated clones. Top 10 clone scores and clonality were higher in squamous than adenocarcinoma.

Remarks on this clone: Its antigen remains unknown.

Germline trimming cut 4 bases from V and 7 bases from J; bases unmatched to any gene: 9. CDR1 and CDR2 from the germline V gene are SGHVS and FQNEAQ. This CDR3 is 14 amino acids long. Clones were sequenced by immunoSEQ multiplex PCR, and TCRdb holds only the in-frame ones, with some missing. The sample shows about 9,600 clones, 76% of them seen only once. The sequenced material came from lung tumor tissue. The rearrangement joins TRBV7-8 to TRBJ1-2, with 7 bases that match TRBD1. This TCR derives from a human donor with non-small cell lung cancer. The CDR3 nucleotides are TGTGCCAGCAGCTCCGGCAGGGGGGAGGGTGGCTACACCTTC. Protein product: CASSSGRGEGGYTF.